This TCR beta chain was retrieved from a study of CD4 T cells in relation to SARS-CoV-2 and coronaviruses. Whole-study context: No peptide or an HIV-1 Nef peptide pool served as negative control.

Generated by immunoSEQ multiplex PCR, the TCRdb table keeps only in-frame clones and is missing some. The sample lists approximately 19,000 clones, under 85% occurring once. Unexposed donor CD4+ T cells date from about 2011-2018, before the COVID-19 pandemic. After roughly ten days of culture, CD4+ T cells were isolated. Unexposed-donor CD4+ T cells were probed with SARS-CoV-2 S/N and four cold-coronavirus spikes, cells permitting. The CDR3 runs to 13 residues. V was clipped by 3 bases and J by 5 bases, with 10 bases between them. A note on this clone: Its antigen is as yet unknown.

This TCR derives from a human donor in good health. Sequencing was performed on CD4+ T cells from PBMCs, cultured in vitro. The J gene is TRBJ2-5, the V gene TRBV12-3 or TRBV12-4; D gene uncertain. The CDR3 bases are TGTGCCAGCAGTTTCTTGGTCGGGGAGACCCAGTACTTC. Translating gives CASSFLVGETQYF.